This T cell receptor beta chain emerged from a study of vaccination effects on CD4 cells after COVID-19. Before any sequencing was done, the ViraFEST assay used viral peptide pools to expand antigen-specific CD4+ T cells. CD4+ T cells were isolated after nine to ten days of culture. A PCR test confirmed that the person had SARS-CoV-2 infection between March and December 2020. The culture medium for two million PBMC per well included 8.5 to 10 IU/ml IL-2 and 8.5 to 10 ug/ml peptides. Overall study findings and caveats: Convalescent patients' post-vaccine spike repertoire was mostly distinct vaccine-induced clones. The study dataset contains few convalescent patients and includes no early post-infection timepoints.

Details on this clone: Its antigen is undetermined.

The CDR3 loop spans 12 amino acids. The germline V and J ends were trimmed by 1 base and 11 bases, with 11 bases remaining between them. The germline V gene encodes CDR1 KGHSH and CDR2 LQKENI. Sequencing used immunoSEQ multiplex PCR; TCRdb keeps in-frame clones, though not all of them. The table has roughly 57,000 clones, under 80% seen once. The receptor's source is a human donor who had a prior SARS-CoV-2 infection. The chain has TRBV18 and TRBJ1-1; D unresolved. The specimen comprised CD4+ T cells from PBMCs cultured with HIV peptides, sampled before COVID-19 vaccination. Subset here: HIV-1 Nef peptide pool negative control/reference culture. This CDR3 is CASSPREGSAFF. CDR3 bases: TGTGCCAGCTCACCACGGGAAGGGTCGGCTTTCTTT.